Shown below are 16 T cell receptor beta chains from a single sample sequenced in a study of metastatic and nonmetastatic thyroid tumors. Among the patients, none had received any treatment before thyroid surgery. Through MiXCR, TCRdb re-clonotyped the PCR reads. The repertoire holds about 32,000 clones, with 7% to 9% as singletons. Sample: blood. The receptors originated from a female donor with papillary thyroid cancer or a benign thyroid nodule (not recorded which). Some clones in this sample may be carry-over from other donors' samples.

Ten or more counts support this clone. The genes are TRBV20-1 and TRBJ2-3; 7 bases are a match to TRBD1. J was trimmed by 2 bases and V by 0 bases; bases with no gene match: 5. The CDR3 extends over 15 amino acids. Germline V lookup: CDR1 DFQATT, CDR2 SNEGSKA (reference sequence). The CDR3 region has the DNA TGCAGTGCTAGAGACCCCGGGACAGTCACAGATACGCAGTATTTT. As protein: CSARDPGTVTDTQYF.

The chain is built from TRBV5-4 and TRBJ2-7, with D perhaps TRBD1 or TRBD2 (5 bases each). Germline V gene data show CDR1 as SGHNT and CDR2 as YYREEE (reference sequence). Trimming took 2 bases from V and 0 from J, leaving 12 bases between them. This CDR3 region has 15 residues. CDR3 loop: CASSFYSGSSYEQYF. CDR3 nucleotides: TGTGCCAGCAGCTTCTATTCAGGGAGCTCCTACGAGCAGTACTTC.

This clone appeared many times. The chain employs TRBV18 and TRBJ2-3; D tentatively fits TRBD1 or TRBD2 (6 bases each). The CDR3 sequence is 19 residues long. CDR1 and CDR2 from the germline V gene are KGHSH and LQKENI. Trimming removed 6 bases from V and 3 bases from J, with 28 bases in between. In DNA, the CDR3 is TGTGCCAGCTCCTTGCCCATGGGGGGCGCTCGCCTAGGGACAGATACGCAGTATTTT. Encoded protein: CASSLPMGGARLGTDTQYF.

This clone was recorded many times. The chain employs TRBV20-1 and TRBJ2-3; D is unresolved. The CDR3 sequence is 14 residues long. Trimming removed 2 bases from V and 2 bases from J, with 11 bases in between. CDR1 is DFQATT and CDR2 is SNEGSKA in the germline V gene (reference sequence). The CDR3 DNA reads TGCAGTGCTAGACCCCTTGGAACCACAGATACGCAGTATTTT. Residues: CSARPLGTTDTQYF.

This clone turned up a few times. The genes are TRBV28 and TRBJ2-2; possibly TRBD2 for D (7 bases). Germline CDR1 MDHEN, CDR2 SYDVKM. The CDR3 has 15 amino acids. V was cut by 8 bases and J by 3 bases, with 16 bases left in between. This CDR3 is CASRAGTLYTGELFF. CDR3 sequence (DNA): TGTGCCAGCCGAGCGGGGACATTATACACCGGGGAGCTGTTTTTT.

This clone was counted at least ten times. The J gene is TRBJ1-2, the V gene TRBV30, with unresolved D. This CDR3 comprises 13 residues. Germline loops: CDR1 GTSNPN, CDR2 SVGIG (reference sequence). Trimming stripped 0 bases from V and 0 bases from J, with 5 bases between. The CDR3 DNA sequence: TGTGCCTGGAGTGTATTGGCTAACTATGGCTACACCTTC. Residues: CAWSVLANYGYTF.

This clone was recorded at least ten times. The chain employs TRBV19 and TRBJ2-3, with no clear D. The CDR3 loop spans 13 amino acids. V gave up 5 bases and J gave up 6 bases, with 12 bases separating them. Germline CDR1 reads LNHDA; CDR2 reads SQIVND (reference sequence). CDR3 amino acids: CASSVGLRDTQYF. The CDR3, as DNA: TGTGCCAGTAGTGTCGGGCTACGGGATACGCAGTATTTT.

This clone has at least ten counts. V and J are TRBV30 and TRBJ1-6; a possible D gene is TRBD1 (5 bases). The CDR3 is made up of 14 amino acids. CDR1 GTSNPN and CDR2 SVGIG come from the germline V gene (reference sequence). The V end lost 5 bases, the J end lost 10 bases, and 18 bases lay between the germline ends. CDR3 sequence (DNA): TGTGCCTGGCGCGGCGGGACCAGGGCATCACCCCTCCACTTT. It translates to CAWRGGTRASPLHF.

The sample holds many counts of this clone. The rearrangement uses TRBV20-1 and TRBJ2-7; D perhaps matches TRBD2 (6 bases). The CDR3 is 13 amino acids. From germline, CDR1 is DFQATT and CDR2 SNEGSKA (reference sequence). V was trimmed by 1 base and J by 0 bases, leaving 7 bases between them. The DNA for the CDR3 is TGCAGTGCTAGAGTGGGGGGCTCCTACGAGCAGTACTTC. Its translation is CSARVGGSYEQYF.

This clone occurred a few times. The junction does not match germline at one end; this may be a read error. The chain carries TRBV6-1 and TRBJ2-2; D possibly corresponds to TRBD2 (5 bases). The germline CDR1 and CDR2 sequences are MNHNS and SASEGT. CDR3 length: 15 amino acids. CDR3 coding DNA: TGTGCCATCAGTGCCTTACCCTTAGTGAACGGGGAGCTTTTTTTT. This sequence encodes CAISALPLVNGELFF.

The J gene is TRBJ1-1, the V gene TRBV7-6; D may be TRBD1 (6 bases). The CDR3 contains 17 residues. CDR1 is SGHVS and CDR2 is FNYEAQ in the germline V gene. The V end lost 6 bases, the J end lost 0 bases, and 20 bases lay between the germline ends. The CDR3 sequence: CASSQGGAGTMNTEAFF. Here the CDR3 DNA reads TGTGCCAGCAGTCAAGGGGGGGCAGGTACCATGAACACTGAAGCTTTCTTT.

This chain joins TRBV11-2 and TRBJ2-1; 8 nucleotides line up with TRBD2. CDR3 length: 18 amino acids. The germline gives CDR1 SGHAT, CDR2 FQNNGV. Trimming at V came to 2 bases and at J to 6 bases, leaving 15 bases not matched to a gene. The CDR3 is CASSLFPPSSGRTNEQFF. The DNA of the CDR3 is TGTGCCAGCAGCTTATTTCCCCCTTCGAGCGGGAGAACCAATGAGCAGTTCTTC.

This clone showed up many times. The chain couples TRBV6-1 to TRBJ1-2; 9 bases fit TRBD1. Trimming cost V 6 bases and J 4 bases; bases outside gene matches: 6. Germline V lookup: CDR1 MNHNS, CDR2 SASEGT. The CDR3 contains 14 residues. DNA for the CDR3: TGTGCCAGCAGGCTTGGGACAGGGCGCTATGGCTACACCTTC. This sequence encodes CASRLGTGRYGYTF.

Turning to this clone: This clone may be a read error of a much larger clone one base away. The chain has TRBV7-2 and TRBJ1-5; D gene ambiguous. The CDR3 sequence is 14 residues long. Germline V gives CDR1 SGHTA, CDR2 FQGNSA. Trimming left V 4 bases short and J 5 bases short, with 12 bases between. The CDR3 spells CASSSVGGYQPQHF. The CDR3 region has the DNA TGTGCCAGCAGCTCAGTTGGTGGGTATCAGCCCCAGCATTTT. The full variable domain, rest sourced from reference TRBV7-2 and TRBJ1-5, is GAGVSQSPSNKVTEKGKDVELRCDPISGHTALYWYRQSLGQGLEFLIYFQGNSAPDKSGLPSDRFSAERTGGSVSTLTIQRTQQEDSAVYLCASSSVGGYQPQHFGDGTRLSIL.

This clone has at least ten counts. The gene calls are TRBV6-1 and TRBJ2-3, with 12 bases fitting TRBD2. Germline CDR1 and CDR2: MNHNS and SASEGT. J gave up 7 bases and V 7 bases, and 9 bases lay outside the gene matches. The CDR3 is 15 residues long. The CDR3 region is CASIPSGGERYTQYF. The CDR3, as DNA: TGTGCCAGCATACCTAGCGGGGGGGAACGTTATACGCAGTATTTT.

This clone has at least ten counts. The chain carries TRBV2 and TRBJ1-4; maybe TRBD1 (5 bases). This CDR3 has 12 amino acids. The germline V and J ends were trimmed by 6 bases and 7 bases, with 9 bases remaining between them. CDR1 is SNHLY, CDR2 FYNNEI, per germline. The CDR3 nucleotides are TGTGCCAGCAGAGGGGTGGGTGAAAAACTGTTTTTT. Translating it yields CASRGVGEKLFF.